The entry that follows covers one T cell receptor (beta chain) sequence. Only in-frame clones appear in the TCRdb table, and some are missing; sequencing was by immunoSEQ multiplex PCR. The data hold about 150,000 clones, with over 90% observed a single time. The entry originates in a study of control samples from healthy donors and cancer patients. Germline CDR1 reads SGHRS; CDR2 reads YFSETQ. CDR3 length equals 15 residues. The V and J ends lost 5 bases and 7 bases, in that order; junction bases with no gene match: 7. Sequencing was carried out using blood. This TCR derives from a man over 45 in good health. The chain recombines TRBV5-1 with TRBJ2-1, with 12 positions matching TRBD2. CDR3 coding DNA: TGCGCCAGCAGGCTAGCGGGAGGGGTAGGAAATGAGCAGTTCTTC. Amino acid sequence: CASRLAGGVGNEQFF.